What follows is one T cell receptor beta chain and its context. Germline V gives CDR1 MNHNS, CDR2 SASEGT. The V end lost 7 bases, the J end lost 3 bases, and 13 bases lay between the germline ends. The CDR3 runs 13 residues. Across several immunoSEQ plates, the genomic DNA of each subset was split evenly. Profiling relied on immunoSEQ multiplex PCR, and the TCRdb table lists in-frame clones only, not all of them. The table has fewer than 400,000 clones, under 80% seen once. This entry belongs to a study of shared clonotypes between healthy human individuals. Both subsets, CD45RA+ naive and CD45RA-negative memory, were split from the CD4+ cells.

The rearrangement uses TRBV6-1 and TRBJ2-7; tentative D call: TRBD1 (6 bases). The clonotype comes from a man in his thirties or forties in good health. The sample consisted of memory CD4+ T cells sorted from blood. Subset here: CD45RA-negative fraction. CDR3: CASTELQGYEQYF. Written as DNA, the CDR3 is TGTGCCAGCACAGAGTTACAGGGCTACGAGCAGTACTTC.